Listed below are T cell receptor beta chains from one sample, sequenced in a study of tumor and adjacent non-tumor tissue in lung cancer. MiXCR was run by TCRdb on the multiplex PCR reads, yielding one entry per CDR3 protein. The sample shows under 250,000 distinct CDR3 sequences, 70% to 75% of them seen only once. The sequencing sample was made of lung tumor tissue. These receptors all come from a man aged 55 to 70 with non-small cell lung cancer. CDR3s include the opening cysteine and the closing phenylalanine or tryptophan. A clone size is listed for some rows: how often the clone was seen (once, few, many), or a class if it is expanded.

V gene: TRBV4-1
J gene: TRBJ1-2
clone size: .
CDR3 protein: CASSQEGDGSFYGYTF

V gene: TRBV30
J gene: TRBJ2-7
clone size: .
CDR3 protein: CAWSVGTDTYEQYF

V gene: TRBV4-1
J gene: TRBJ2-5
clone size: .
CDR3 protein: CARSQGSTGTQETQYF

V gene: TRBV12-3/TRBV12-4
J gene: TRBJ2-3
clone size: few
CDR3 protein: CASSLARASGGISTDTQYF

V gene: TRBV11-3
J gene: TRBJ2-1
clone size: .
CDR3 protein: CASRQGITGGKQFF

V gene: TRBV20-1
J gene: TRBJ2-7
clone size: .
CDR3 protein: CSARGTSGTSYEQYF

V gene: TRBV11-3
J gene: TRBJ2-5
clone size: .
CDR3 protein: CARSSQSRGRGFQETQYF

V gene: TRBV11-2
J gene: TRBJ2-3
clone size: .
CDR3 protein: CASSLISGVDPDTQYF

V gene: TRBV12-3/TRBV12-4
J gene: TRBJ1-5
clone size: .
CDR3 protein: CASSLGRTRNHPQHF

V gene: TRBV5-6
J gene: TRBJ2-7
clone size: few
CDR3 protein: CASSLLTSGRAYEQYF

V gene: TRBV11-2
J gene: TRBJ2-5
clone size: once
CDR3 protein: CDSSSGLAGGPGETQYF

V gene: TRBV11-2
J gene: TRBJ2-7
clone size: few
CDR3 protein: CASSLTGTFYEQYF

V gene: TRBV20-1
J gene: TRBJ2-7
clone size: medium-sized
CDR3 protein: CSARRGENEQYF

V gene: TRBV11-3
J gene: TRBJ2-2
clone size: .
CDR3 protein: CASSSWGVGGYIAGELFF

V gene: TRBV4-3
J gene: TRBJ1-1
clone size: many
CDR3 protein: CASSQELGLNTEAFF

V gene: TRBV11-3
J gene: TRBJ2-5
clone size: .
CDR3 protein: CASSLDRGVQEIQYF

V gene: TRBV6-5
J gene: TRBJ1-2
clone size: many
CDR3 protein: CASSSWGSGDGYTF

V gene: TRBV11-3
J gene: TRBJ1-1
clone size: .
CDR3 protein: CASSLGGEAEAFF

V gene: TRBV28
J gene: TRBJ1-6
clone size: .
CDR3 protein: CAISSPGTESPLHF

V gene: TRBV12-3/TRBV12-4
J gene: TRBJ2-5
clone size: few
CDR3 protein: CASSPGTGGKETQYF

V gene: TRBV11-3
J gene: TRBJ2-1
clone size: once
CDR3 protein: CASSLYGAACNKQFF

V gene: TRBV12-3/TRBV12-4
J gene: TRBJ2-3
clone size: few
CDR3 protein: CASSFLAGPRITDTQYF